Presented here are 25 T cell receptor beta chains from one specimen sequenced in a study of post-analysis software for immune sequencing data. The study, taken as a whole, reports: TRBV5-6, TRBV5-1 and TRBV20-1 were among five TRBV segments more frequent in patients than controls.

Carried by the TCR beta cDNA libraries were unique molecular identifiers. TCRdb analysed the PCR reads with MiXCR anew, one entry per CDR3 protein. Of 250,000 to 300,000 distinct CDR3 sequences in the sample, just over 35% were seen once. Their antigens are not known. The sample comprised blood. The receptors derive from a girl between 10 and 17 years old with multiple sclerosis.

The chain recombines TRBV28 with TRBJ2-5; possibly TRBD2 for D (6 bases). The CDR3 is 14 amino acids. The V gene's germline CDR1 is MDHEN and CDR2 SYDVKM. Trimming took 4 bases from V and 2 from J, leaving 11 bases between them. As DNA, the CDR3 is TGTGCCAGCAGTTGCGCGGGGCAGCAAGAGACCCAGTACTTC. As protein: CASSCAGQQETQYF.

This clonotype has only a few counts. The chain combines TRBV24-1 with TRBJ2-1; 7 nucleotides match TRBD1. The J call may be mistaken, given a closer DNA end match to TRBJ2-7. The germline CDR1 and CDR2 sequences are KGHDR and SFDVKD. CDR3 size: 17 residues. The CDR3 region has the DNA TGTGCCACCAGTGATTCGGGACAGACCAGCTCCTACAATGAGCAGTACTTC. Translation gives CATSDSGQTSSYNEQYF.

DNA for the CDR3: TGTGCCAGCAGCCAAGATCAAGGAGGATTCTACGAGCAGTACTTC. Translation gives CASSQDQGGFYEQYF. This chain uses TRBV3-1 with TRBJ2-7, with D possibly matching TRBD2 (5 bases). V gave up 0 bases and J gave up 3 bases, with 12 bases separating them. The CDR3 has 15 amino acids. The germline gives CDR1 LGHDT, CDR2 YNNKEL (reference sequence).

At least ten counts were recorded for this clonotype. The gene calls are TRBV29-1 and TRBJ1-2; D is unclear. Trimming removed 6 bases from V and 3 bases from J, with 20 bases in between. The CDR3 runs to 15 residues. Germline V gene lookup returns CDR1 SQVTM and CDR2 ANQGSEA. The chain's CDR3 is CSVPGRMGQHYGYTF. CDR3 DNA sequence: TGCAGCGTCCCCGGTCGTATGGGTCAGCACTATGGCTACACCTTC.

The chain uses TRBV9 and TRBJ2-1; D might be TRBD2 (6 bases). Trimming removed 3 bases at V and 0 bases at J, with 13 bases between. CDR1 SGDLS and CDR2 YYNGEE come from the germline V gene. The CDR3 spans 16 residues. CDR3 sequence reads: CASSGGAAGSYNEQFF. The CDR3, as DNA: TGTGCCAGCAGCGGGGGAGCAGCGGGCTCCTACAATGAGCAGTTCTTC.

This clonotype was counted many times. Here the CDR3 DNA reads TGCAGTGCTAGACCCAATCGACTAGGAGGAGAGACCCAGTACTTC. Translated, it gives CSARPNRLGGETQYF. The chain joins TRBV20-1 to TRBJ2-5; TRBD2 is a possible D gene (6 bases). The CDR3 consists of 15 residues. The germline gives CDR1 DFQATT, CDR2 SNEGSKA (reference sequence). Trimming stripped 2 bases from V and 4 bases from J, with 17 bases between.

This CDR3 is CASSEGSSGNEQFF. CDR3 nucleotide sequence: TGTGCCAGCAGTGAAGGGTCTTCTGGGAATGAGCAGTTCTTC. The chain links TRBV6-4 to TRBJ2-1; no definite D call. Germline values: CDR1 MRHNA, CDR2 SNTAGT. V lost 3 bases and J 7 bases, leaving 13 bases between the germline ends. The CDR3 totals 14 residues.

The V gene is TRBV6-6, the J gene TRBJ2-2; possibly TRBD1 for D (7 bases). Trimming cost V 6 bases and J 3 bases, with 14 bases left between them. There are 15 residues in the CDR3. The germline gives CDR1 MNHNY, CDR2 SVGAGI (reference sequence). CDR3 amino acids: CASRPRGADTGELFF. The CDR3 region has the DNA TGTGCCAGCAGACCCAGGGGGGCGGACACCGGGGAGCTGTTTTTT.

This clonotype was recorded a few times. CDR3: CSAGGGRSYNEQYF. The DNA for the CDR3 is TGCAGTGCTGGCGGGGGGCGCTCCTACAATGAGCAGTACTTC. J is TRBJ2-1 and V is TRBV20-1; 8 bases match TRBD2. The closer fit of TRBJ2-7 to the DNA end suggests the J call may be wrong. From germline, CDR1 is DFQATT and CDR2 SNEGSKA (reference sequence). The CDR3 spans 14 residues.

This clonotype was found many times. As DNA, the CDR3 is TGCGCCAGCAGCCAACGACAGGGGAAGCGCGAGCAGTACTTC. Its translation: CASSQRQGKREQYF. The chain carries TRBV4-1 and TRBJ2-7, with 8 positions matching TRBD1. Germline V gene data show CDR1 as MGHRA and CDR2 as YSYEKL. After removal of 2 bases from V and 6 bases from J, the junction contained 6 bases not matched to a gene. This CDR3 is 14 amino acids long.

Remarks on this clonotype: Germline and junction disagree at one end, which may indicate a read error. CDR3 sequence reads: CASSPTSGRAAYSEQFF. CDR3 DNA: TGCGCCAGCAGCCCTACTAGCGGGAGGGCCGCCTACAGTGAGCAGTTCTTC. The chain recombines TRBV5-1 with TRBJ2-1; 13 nucleotides align to TRBD2. The CDR3 loop spans 17 amino acids. In germline, CDR1 is SGHRS, CDR2 YFSETQ.

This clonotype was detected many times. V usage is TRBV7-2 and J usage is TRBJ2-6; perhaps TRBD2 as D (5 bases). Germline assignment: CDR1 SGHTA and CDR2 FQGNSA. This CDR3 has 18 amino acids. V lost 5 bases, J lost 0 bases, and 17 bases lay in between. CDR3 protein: CASSLTVTRVSGANVLTF. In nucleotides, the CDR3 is TGTGCCAGCAGCCTAACGGTCACTAGGGTCTCTGGGGCCAACGTCCTGACTTTC.

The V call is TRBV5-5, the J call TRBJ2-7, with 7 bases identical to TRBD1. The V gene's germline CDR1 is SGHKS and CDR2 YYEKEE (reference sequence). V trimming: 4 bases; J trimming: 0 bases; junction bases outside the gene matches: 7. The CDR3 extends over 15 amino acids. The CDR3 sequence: CASSPGTANSYEQYF. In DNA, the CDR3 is TGTGCCAGCAGCCCCGGGACAGCTAACTCCTACGAGCAGTACTTC.

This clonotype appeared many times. DNA of the CDR3: TGTGCCAGCAGCCCAGCCGGGACAAAGAACACTGAAGCTTTCTTT. Translating it yields CASSPAGTKNTEAFF. The chain joins TRBV14 to TRBJ1-1; TRBD1 is a possible D gene (6 bases). Per the germline V gene, CDR1 is SGHDN and CDR2 is FVKESK. CDR3 length: 15 amino acids. Trimming removed 4 bases at V and 1 base at J, with 13 bases between.

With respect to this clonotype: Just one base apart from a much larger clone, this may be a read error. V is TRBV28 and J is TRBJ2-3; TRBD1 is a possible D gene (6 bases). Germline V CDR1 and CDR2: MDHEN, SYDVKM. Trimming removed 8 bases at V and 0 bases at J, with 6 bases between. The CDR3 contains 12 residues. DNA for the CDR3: TGTGCCAGCGACAGGAGCACAGATACGCAGTATTTT. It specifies CASDRSTDTQYF.

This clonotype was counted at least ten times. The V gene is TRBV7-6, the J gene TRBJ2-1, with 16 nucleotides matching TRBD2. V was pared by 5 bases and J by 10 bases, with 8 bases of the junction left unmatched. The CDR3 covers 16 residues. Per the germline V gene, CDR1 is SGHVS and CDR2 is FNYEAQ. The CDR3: CASSPGTSGRAWEQFF. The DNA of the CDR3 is TGTGCCAGCAGCCCAGGGACTAGCGGGAGGGCCTGGGAGCAGTTCTTC.

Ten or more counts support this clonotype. The CDR3 nucleotides are TGTGCCACCCAACGGGGTGAGCAGTTCTTC. Amino acids: CATQRGEQFF. The V gene is TRBV19, the J gene TRBJ2-1; D is perhaps TRBD2 (5 bases). Germline CDR1 is LNHDA and CDR2 is SQIVND (reference sequence). The germline V and J ends were trimmed by 10 bases and 9 bases, with 10 bases remaining between them. The CDR3 is made up of 10 amino acids.

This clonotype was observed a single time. This chain's CDR3 is CASSTLAGGNTGELFF. CDR3 coding DNA: TGTGCCAGCAGTACCTTAGCGGGAGGTAACACCGGGGAGCTGTTTTTT. The chain has TRBV12-3 or TRBV12-4 and TRBJ2-2, with 10 bases aligning to TRBD2. V lost 5 bases, J lost 2 bases, and 5 bases stayed unmatched. The CDR3 spans 16 residues.

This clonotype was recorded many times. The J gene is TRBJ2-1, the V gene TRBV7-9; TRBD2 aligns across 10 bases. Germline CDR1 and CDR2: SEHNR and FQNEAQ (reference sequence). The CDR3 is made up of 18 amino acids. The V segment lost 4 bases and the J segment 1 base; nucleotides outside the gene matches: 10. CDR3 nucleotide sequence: TGTGCCAGCAGCTCCACTCTCAGCGGGAGGGGGTCCTACAATGAGCAGTTCTTC. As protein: CASSSTLSGRGSYNEQFF.

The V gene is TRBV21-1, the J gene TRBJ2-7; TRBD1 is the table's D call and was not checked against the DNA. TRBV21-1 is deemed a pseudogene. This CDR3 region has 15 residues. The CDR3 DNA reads TGTGCCAGCAGCAACCGGGACAAACTGTCGTATGAGCAGTACTTC. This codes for CASSNRDKLSYEQYF.

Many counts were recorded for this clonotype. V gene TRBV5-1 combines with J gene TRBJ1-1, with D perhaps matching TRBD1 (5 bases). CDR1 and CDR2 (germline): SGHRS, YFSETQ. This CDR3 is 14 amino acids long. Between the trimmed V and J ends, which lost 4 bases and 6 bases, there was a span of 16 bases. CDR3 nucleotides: TGCGCCAGCAGCCCGGAGGGGCAAGAAGCTGAAGCTTTCTTT. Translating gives CASSPEGQEAEAFF.

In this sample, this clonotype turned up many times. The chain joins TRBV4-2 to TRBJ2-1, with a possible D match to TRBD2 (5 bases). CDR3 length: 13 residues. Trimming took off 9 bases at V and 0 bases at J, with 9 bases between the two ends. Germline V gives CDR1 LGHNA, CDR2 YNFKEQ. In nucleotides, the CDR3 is TGTGCCAGTTCAGCGGCCTCCTACAATGAGCAGTTCTTC. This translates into CASSAASYNEQFF.

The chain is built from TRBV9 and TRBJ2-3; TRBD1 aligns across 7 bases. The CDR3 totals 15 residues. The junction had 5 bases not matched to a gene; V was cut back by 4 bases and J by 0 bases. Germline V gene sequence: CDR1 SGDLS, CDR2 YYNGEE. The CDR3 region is CASSTSGQSTDTQYF. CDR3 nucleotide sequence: TGTGCCAGCAGCACGTCGGGACAGAGCACAGATACGCAGTATTTT.

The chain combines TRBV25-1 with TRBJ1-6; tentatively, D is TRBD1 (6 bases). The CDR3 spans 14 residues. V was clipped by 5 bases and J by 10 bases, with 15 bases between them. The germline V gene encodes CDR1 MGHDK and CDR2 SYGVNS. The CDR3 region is CASSRGTGGSPLHF. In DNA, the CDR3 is TGTGCCAGCAGTAGGGGGACGGGAGGATCACCCCTCCACTTT.

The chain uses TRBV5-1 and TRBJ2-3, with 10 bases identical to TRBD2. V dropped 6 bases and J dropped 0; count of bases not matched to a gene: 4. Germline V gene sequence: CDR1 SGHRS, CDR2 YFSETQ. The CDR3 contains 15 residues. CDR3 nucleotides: TGCGCCAGCAAGGAGACTAGCGGGAGCACAGATACGCAGTATTTT. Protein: CASKETSGSTDTQYF.